This T cell receptor (beta chain) was retrieved from a study of T cells in Graves' hyperthyroidism and ophthalmopathy. With respect to this clonotype: Its antigen is currently unknown.

Whole-study results and caveats: Before onset, by a median of approximately 6.2 months, the model predicted ophthalmopathy. Among clonotypes expanded in thyroid above 0.001, most were also found in blood.

Each diagnosis drew on symptoms, thyroxine, TRAb, thyroid ultrasound and orbital computed tomography findings. From germline, CDR1 is MNHEY and CDR2 SVGAGI. The CDR3 runs 17 residues. V shed 4 bases, J shed 6 bases, and the junction held 9 bases outside the gene matches. RNA transcripts gave rise to amplified TCR beta CDR3 regions. Using the HTBI primer set, a first-round RT-PCR was run on the TCR CDR3. TCRdb re-analysed the multiplex PCR reads in MiXCR, keeping a single row per CDR3 protein. The data show a few hundred thousand distinct CDR3 sequences, more than 15% seen once. Material: blood. This clonotype originated in a middle-aged woman with Graves' ophthalmopathy. The chain uses TRBV6-5 and TRBJ1-6, with 10 bases lining up with TRBD1. The CDR3 sequence: CASSWGDRGRSNSPLHF. The CDR3, as DNA: TGTGCCAGCAGTTGGGGGGACAGGGGAAGGAGTAATTCACCCCTCCACTTT.